This TCR beta chain was observed in a study of T cell responses to AZD1222 COVID-19 vaccine. CDR1 is GTSNPN, CDR2 SVGIG, per germline (reference sequence). CDR3 size: 18 residues. V was clipped by 0 bases and J by 4 bases, with 19 bases between them. The method was immunoSEQ multiplex PCR; TCRdb's version includes in-frame clones alone and lacks a portion of them. Here the sample spans 150,000 to 200,000 clones, 85% to 95% being singletons. The chain is built from TRBV30 and TRBJ1-6; D unclear. Source: peripheral blood, taken on day 0 of AZD1222 vaccination. This TCR was recovered from an adult in good health. The CDR3 nucleotides are TGTGCCTGGAGTGTTCCAGCCCCAGAGCCAATATATAATTCACCCCTCCACTTT. Its protein product is CAWSVPAPEPIYNSPLHF.